The 24 T cell receptor beta chains in this list originate from one sample, sequenced in a study of CD8 T cells in ankylosing spondylitis. Findings and limits, study-wide: It appeared that ankylosing spondylitis blood was characterized by a TCR beta motif of fewer than 10 highly homologous variants.

For these receptors, no antigen is known. MiXCR, applied by TCRdb to the 5' RACE reads, yields one record per CDR3 protein. The repertoire holds more than 650,000 distinct CDR3 sequences, with about 11% as singletons. The sample was blood, either unsorted or a sorted T cell fraction (not recorded which). Receptor source: a male donor with ankylosing spondylitis.

The rearrangement links TRBV27 to TRBJ1-1; D is unresolved. The V gene lost 3 bases and the J gene lost 5 bases, with 10 bases spanning the gap. The CDR3 is 13 amino acids. The V gene's germline CDR1 is MNHEY and CDR2 SMNVEV (reference sequence). The CDR3 reads CASSFASRTEAFF. As DNA, the CDR3 is TGTGCCAGCAGTTTTGCCTCTAGAACTGAAGCTTTCTTT.

This chain uses TRBV5-6 with TRBJ2-6; no clear D gene. CDR1 SGHDT and CDR2 YYEEEE come from the germline V gene. The CDR3 extends over 14 amino acids. Between the trimmed V and J ends, which lost 2 bases and 2 bases, there was a span of 5 bases. For the CDR3, the DNA is TGTGCCAGCAGCTTAGCAACTGGGGCCAACGTCCTGACTTTC. It specifies CASSLATGANVLTF.

This clonotype was counted between two and nine times. The chain employs TRBV7-2 and TRBJ2-5; D is unresolved. V was shortened by 4 bases and J by 7 bases, with 10 bases between the two germline ends. The CDR3 loop spans 12 amino acids. From germline, CDR1 is SGHTA and CDR2 FQGNSA. The CDR3 protein is CASSSIQMTQYF. CDR3 sequence (DNA): TGTGCCAGCAGCTCTATACAGATGACCCAGTACTTC.

In its sample, this clonotype was seen a few times. The genes are TRBV21-1 and TRBJ1-1. TRBV21-1 is a listed pseudogene. This CDR3 is built from 14 residues. CDR3 amino acids: CASSKAGQECKAFF. The CDR3 DNA follows: TGTGCCAGCAGCAAAGCAGGGCAGGAGTGTAAAGCTTTCTTT.

Remarks on this clonotype: The junction differs from germline at one of its ends, possibly a read error. This rearrangement joins TRBV20-1 to TRBJ2-3; 7 positions match TRBD1. This CDR3 is built from 14 residues. Germline CDR1 reads DFQATT; CDR2 reads SNEGSKA (reference sequence). The CDR3 is CSAGDRVGTDTQYF. The CDR3 DNA is TGCAGTGCTGGAGACAGGGTGGGGACAGATACGCAGTATTTT.

This clonotype turned up a few times. V is TRBV7-2 and J is TRBJ2-7; 8 bases align to TRBD2. J gave up 3 bases and V 5 bases, and 9 bases lay outside the gene matches. Germline loops: CDR1 SGHTA, CDR2 FQGNSA. This CDR3 is built from 15 residues. The CDR3 bases are TGTGCCAGCAGCATCGGCCTAGCGGGCAACTACGAGCAGTACTTC. This sequence encodes CASSIGLAGNYEQYF.

This clonotype has a single count. Being one base from a much bigger clone, this may be a read error. The chain joins TRBV4-1 to TRBJ2-3, with 12 bases fitting TRBD2. This CDR3 spans 15 amino acids. CDR1 is MGHRA, CDR2 YSYEKL, per germline. The CDR3 DNA reads TGCGCCAGCAGCCGACTAGCGGGAGTCCCAGATACGGAGTATTTT. It encodes CASSRLAGVPDTEYF.

This clonotype turned up a few times. The chain combines TRBV27 with TRBJ1-2, with D perhaps matching TRBD1 (6 bases). This CDR3 spans 14 amino acids. Looked up from germline, CDR1 is MNHEY and CDR2 is SMNVEV (reference sequence). Trimming stripped 8 bases from V and 5 bases from J, with 18 bases between. CDR3 sequence reads: CASGRRDRTYGYTF. DNA of the CDR3: TGTGCCAGCGGAAGAAGAGACAGGACTTATGGCTACACCTTC.

This clonotype was counted only a few times. The V gene is TRBV20-1, the J gene TRBJ1-2; 9 nucleotides match TRBD1. The CDR3 loop spans 15 amino acids. Trimming at V came to 0 bases and at J to 8 bases, leaving 10 bases not matched to a gene. The germline V gene has CDR1 DFQATT and CDR2 SNEGSKA (reference sequence). CDR3 region: CSARDPRTGAGGYTF. CDR3 in DNA: TGCAGTGCTAGAGATCCCAGGACAGGGGCAGGGGGCTACACCTTC.

In nucleotides, the CDR3 is TGCGCCAGCAAGAGAAAGGTTCAAGAGACCCAGTACTTC. It codes for CASKRKVQETQYF. The rearrangement uses TRBV5-1 and TRBJ2-5; no reliable D call. V gave up 6 bases and J gave up 2 bases, with 11 bases separating them. The CDR3 is 13 amino acids. Germline loops: CDR1 SGHRS, CDR2 YFSETQ.

The V call is TRBV18, the J call TRBJ2-1; D perhaps matches TRBD1 (7 bases). Germline loops: CDR1 KGHSH, CDR2 LQKENI. V was shortened by 3 bases and J by 8 bases, with 14 bases between the two germline ends. This CDR3 is built from 14 residues. CDR3 DNA: TGTGCCAGCTCACCGCAGGGGGGTGTGTATGAGCAGTTCTTC. Protein: CASSPQGGVYEQFF.

The rearrangement links TRBV9 to TRBJ2-2, with D perhaps matching TRBD2 (7 bases). In germline, CDR1 is SGDLS, CDR2 YYNGEE. CDR3 length: 16 residues. Trimming pared 7 bases from V and 5 bases from J, leaving 21 bases between. The CDR3 loop reads CASSLTTGRGTGELFF. CDR3 DNA sequence: TGTGCCAGCTCCCTCACCACAGGGAGGGGAACCGGGGAGCTGTTTTTT.

This clonotype was seen more than once but under ten times. The chain carries TRBV6-2 or TRBV6-3 and TRBJ2-1, with 7 bases identical to TRBD1. The trim removed 6 bases at V and 9 bases at J, leaving 14 bases unmatched. The length of the CDR3 is 15 residues. Germline V lookup: CDR1 MNHEY, CDR2 SVGEGT. DNA of the CDR3: TGTGCCAGCAGACGACAGGGTTTGGGCGTAGTTGAGCAGTTCTTC. This sequence encodes CASRRQGLGVVEQFF.

This clonotype has more than one count but fewer than ten. The chain couples TRBV20-1 to TRBJ1-1; the D is unclear. V was cut by 0 bases and J by 4 bases, with 15 bases left in between. This CDR3 contains 15 residues. CDR1 is DFQATT, CDR2 SNEGSKA, per germline (reference sequence). CDR3: CSARDPRVLPTEAFF. Here the CDR3 DNA reads TGCAGTGCTAGAGATCCGAGGGTCCTTCCCACTGAAGCTTTCTTT.

The genes are TRBV28 and TRBJ2-3, with D perhaps TRBD1 or TRBD2 (5 bases each). In germline, CDR1 is MDHEN, CDR2 SYDVKM. The CDR3 length is 14 residues. Trimming took 5 bases from V and 8 from J, leaving 17 bases between them. The CDR3 nucleotides are TGTGCCAGCAGTATTCATATAGGGACCACTACGCAGTATTTT. As protein: CASSIHIGTTTQYF.

J is TRBJ2-2 and V is TRBV5-1; 9 bases line up with TRBD1. V gave up 4 bases and J gave up 8 bases; unmatched junction bases: 12. Germline V gene sequence: CDR1 SGHRS, CDR2 YFSETQ. This CDR3 contains 16 residues. This CDR3 is CASSGSGQGISGELFF. CDR3 DNA sequence: TGCGCCAGCAGCGGCTCGGGACAGGGTATTTCGGGGGAGCTGTTTTTT.

The table lists this clonotype with a few counts. CDR3 protein: CSARGRGRLSEQYF. CDR3 in DNA: TGCAGTGCTAGAGGCAGGGGGCGGTTGAGTGAGCAGTACTTC. V is TRBV20-1 and J is TRBJ2-7, with 8 nucleotides matching TRBD1. The CDR3 is made up of 14 amino acids. The V and J ends lost 1 base and 7 bases, in that order; junction bases with no gene match: 9. The germline gives CDR1 DFQATT, CDR2 SNEGSKA (reference sequence).

This clonotype has only a few counts. The genes are TRBV5-1 and TRBJ2-1, with a possible D match to TRBD2 (5 bases). Trimming pared 1 base from V and 6 bases from J, leaving 14 bases between. The CDR3 totals 15 residues. From germline, CDR1 is SGHRS and CDR2 YFSETQ. For the CDR3, the DNA is TGCGCCAGCAGCTTGTATGGGTTCGAGGGCAATGAGCAGTTCTTC. As protein: CASSLYGFEGNEQFF.

This clonotype was seen many times. The chain recombines TRBV7-2 with TRBJ2-7; D possibly uses TRBD1 or TRBD2 (5 bases each). The CDR3 covers 12 residues. Trimming cost V 1 base and J 13 bases, with 14 bases left between them. CDR1 and CDR2 from the germline V gene are SGHTA and FQGNSA. The CDR3 DNA reads as TGTGCCAGCAGCTTAGACTCTGGGACGATCTACTTC. The encoded protein is CASSLDSGTIYF.

This clonotype appeared a few times. The chain has TRBV3-1 and TRBJ1-2; TRBD1 might be the D (6 bases). Trimming pared 6 bases from V and 4 bases from J, leaving 12 bases between. CDR3 length: 13 amino acids. Germline lookup yields CDR1 LGHDT and CDR2 YNNKEL (reference sequence). CDR3 loop: CASSRQEIYGYTF. In DNA form, the CDR3 reads TGTGCCAGCAGTCGACAGGAGATCTATGGCTACACCTTC.

There are many counts of this clonotype. V gene TRBV11-2 combines with J gene TRBJ1-6; the D is unclear. Trimming stripped 2 bases from V and 10 bases from J, with 6 bases between. This CDR3 has 12 residues. CDR1 is SGHAT, CDR2 FQNNGV, per germline. The CDR3 is CASSLMGSPLHF. In DNA form, the CDR3 reads TGTGCCAGCAGCTTAATGGGATCACCCCTCCACTTT.

This clonotype has only a few counts. The gene calls are TRBV12-3 or TRBV12-4 and TRBJ1-1; D possibly corresponds to TRBD1 (6 bases). V lost 3 bases, J lost 0 bases, and 14 bases lay in between. This CDR3 has 16 residues. DNA of the CDR3: TGTGCCAGCAGTTTTGGGGGGCCAGCCTTGAACACTGAAGCTTTCTTT. This gives the protein CASSFGGPALNTEAFF.

The table lists this clonotype with many counts. One end of the junction varies from germline; a read error may be responsible. This chain uses TRBV5-1 with TRBJ2-2, with D possibly matching TRBD1 (5 bases). The germline gives CDR1 SGHRS, CDR2 YFSETQ. The CDR3 loop spans 13 amino acids. The CDR3 coding sequence is TGTGCCAGCAGTCTGACAGTCACCGGGGAGCTGTTTTTT. Residues: CASSLTVTGELFF. Full variable domain (rest looked up from reference TRBV5-1 and TRBJ2-2): KAGVTQTPRYLIKTRGQQVTLSCSPISGHRSVSWYQQTPGQGLQFLFEYFSETQRNKGNFPGRFSGRQFSNSRSEMNVSTLELGDSALYLCASSLTVTGELFFGEGSRLTVL.

This chain links TRBV29-1 with TRBJ1-1; maybe TRBD1 (6 bases). CDR3 length: 14 residues. Between the trimmed V and J ends, which lost 5 bases and 3 bases, there was a span of 16 bases. Germline CDR1 and CDR2: SQVTM and ANQGSEA. The CDR3 DNA follows: TGCAGCGTTAACATCGGACAGAGCTACACTGAAGCTTTCTTT. Translated: CSVNIGQSYTEAFF.